One and the same sample provided the 15 T cell receptor beta chains below, sequenced in a study of identical twins' blood T cells. Using its own MiXCR run on the 5' RACE reads, TCRdb lists one record per CDR3 protein. The sample lists 400,000 or so distinct CDR3 sequences, over 25% occurring once. The specimen sequenced was PBMCs. These receptors came from a woman aged 18 to 50 in good health.

The chain uses TRBV7-9 and TRBJ1-2, with 7 bases identical to TRBD1. V gave up 2 bases and J gave up 2 bases; unmatched junction bases: 20. This CDR3 has 20 amino acids. From germline, CDR1 is SEHNR and CDR2 FQNEAQ (reference sequence). DNA for the CDR3: TGTGCCAGCAGCTTAATTTTGGGACAGCCAAGTCGACACTCCAACTATGGCTACACCTTC. Residues: CASSLILGQPSRHSNYGYTF.

This clonotype appeared many times. This chain connects TRBV7-2 to TRBJ2-1, with a tentative D call TRBD1 (5 bases). The V end lost 1 base, the J end lost 7 bases, and 11 bases lay between the germline ends. Germline V lookup: CDR1 SGHTA, CDR2 FQGNSA. CDR3 length: 14 residues. This CDR3 is CASSLGAGPNEQFF. CDR3 coding DNA: TGTGCCAGCAGCTTAGGAGCAGGGCCAAATGAGCAGTTCTTC.

Here the CDR3 DNA reads TGTGCCAGCAGTCCACCCCTAAAACCCCAGGGCTACACCTTC. This sequence encodes CASSPPLKPQGYTF. V gene TRBV27 combines with J gene TRBJ1-2; D remains ambiguous. CDR1 is MNHEY and CDR2 is SMNVEV in the germline V gene (reference sequence). The length of the CDR3 is 14 residues. V was trimmed by 5 bases and J by 8 bases, leaving 18 bases between them.

V is TRBV20-1 and J is TRBJ1-4, with a possible D match to TRBD1 (5 bases). Trimming shortened V by 6 bases and J by 4 bases, and 12 bases separated the two germline ends. Germline values: CDR1 DFQATT, CDR2 SNEGSKA (reference sequence). The CDR3 covers 13 residues. The CDR3 is CSAAHDSNEKLFF. Written as DNA, the CDR3 is TGCAGTGCCGCGCATGACAGTAATGAAAAACTGTTTTTT.

DNA of the CDR3: TGTGCCAGTAGGGGACAGGTGCGGACCGGGGAGCTGTTTTTT. The encoded protein is CASRGQVRTGELFF. The chain has TRBV19 and TRBJ2-2; TRBD1 aligns across 8 bases. This CDR3 spans 14 amino acids. Germline V lookup: CDR1 LNHDA, CDR2 SQIVND (reference sequence). V shed 6 bases and J 5 bases; nucleotides not matched to a gene: 5.

The table lists this clonotype with a few counts. The chain is built from TRBV29-1 and TRBJ1-1, with unresolved D. CDR1 and CDR2 from the germline V gene are SQVTM and ANQGSEA. This CDR3 is built from 11 residues. V was cut by 3 bases and J by 10 bases, with 12 bases left in between. This CDR3 reads CSVEKKDVAFF. For the CDR3, the DNA is TGCAGCGTTGAGAAGAAGGATGTAGCTTTCTTT.

This clonotype has a handful of counts. The chain uses TRBV12-3 or TRBV12-4 and TRBJ1-1; D remains unclear. The V end was cut by 3 bases, the J end by 1 base, with 9 bases between. The CDR3 runs to 14 residues. This chain's CDR3 is CASSFYSGNTEAFF. CDR3 DNA: TGTGCCAGCAGTTTTTATTCAGGGAACACTGAAGCTTTCTTT.

The chain employs TRBV11-1 and TRBJ1-6; D unclear. The CDR3 loop spans 16 amino acids. The ends were cut back, 6 bases at V and 2 bases at J, with 14 bases in the middle. CDR1 SGHAT and CDR2 FQDESV come from the germline V gene (reference sequence). The CDR3 region is CASSPDRGAYNSPLHF. The DNA of the CDR3 is TGTGCCAGCAGTCCCGATCGTGGCGCCTATAATTCACCCCTCCACTTT.

This clonotype was picked up a small number of times. The chain recombines TRBV7-2 with TRBJ1-3; no firm D call. Deletions cut 1 base from V and 2 bases from J, with 9 bases between. The CDR3 has 15 amino acids. Germline assignment: CDR1 SGHTA and CDR2 FQGNSA. The CDR3, as DNA: TGTGCCAGCAGCTTAGATGCCGGGACTGGAAACACCATATATTTT. It codes for CASSLDAGTGNTIYF.

V and J are TRBV19 and TRBJ1-2; tentative D call: TRBD1 (5 bases). Between the trimmed V and J ends, which lost 6 bases and 4 bases, there was a span of 21 bases. This CDR3 comprises 16 residues. Germline lookup yields CDR1 LNHDA and CDR2 SQIVND (reference sequence). CDR3 in DNA: TGTGCCAGTAGCCAAACGGGGGTCCTGAGGATCTATGGCTACACCTTC. Its protein is CASSQTGVLRIYGYTF.

This clonotype was observed at least ten times. The chain is built from TRBV5-1 and TRBJ2-1; TRBD2 aligns across 12 bases. Trimming took 5 bases from V and 7 from J; bases not matched to a gene: 7. Germline CDR1 is SGHRS and CDR2 is YFSETQ. CDR3 length: 15 residues. The CDR3 reads CASRNGLAGLNEQFF. CDR3 sequence (DNA): TGCGCCAGCAGAAACGGACTAGCGGGATTGAATGAGCAGTTCTTC.

This clonotype was detected a few times. The chain recombines TRBV20-1 with TRBJ2-3; 8 positions match TRBD2. This CDR3 is 16 amino acids long. The V segment lost 1 base and the J segment 0 bases; nucleotides outside the gene matches: 6. Germline loops: CDR1 DFQATT, CDR2 SNEGSKA (reference sequence). The CDR3 nucleotides read TGCAGTGCTAGAGTTCCGGGAGGGCTAAGCACAGATACGCAGTATTTT. Translated: CSARVPGGLSTDTQYF.

The J gene is TRBJ1-1, the V gene TRBV5-5; 7 bases match TRBD1. The germline CDR1 and CDR2 sequences are SGHKS and YYEKEE (reference sequence). Trimming removed 3 bases from V and 8 bases from J; junction bases left unmatched: 7. The CDR3 spans 13 residues. CDR3 loop: CASSWVDRDEAFF. DNA of the CDR3: TGTGCCAGCAGCTGGGTCGACAGGGACGAAGCTTTCTTT.

The rearrangement joins TRBV13 to TRBJ2-1; D unclear. The CDR3 is 14 residues long. Trimming took off 5 bases at V and 7 bases at J, with 15 bases between the two ends. The germline gives CDR1 PRHDT, CDR2 FYEKMQ (reference sequence). CDR3 amino acids: CASSPTGHRNEQFF. The CDR3 DNA reads TGTGCCAGCAGCCCTACGGGCCACCGGAATGAGCAGTTCTTC.

This chain joins TRBV20-1 and TRBJ1-2; no firm D call. V lost 3 bases and J lost 0, with 11 bases in between. The CDR3 totals 14 residues. CDR1 is DFQATT and CDR2 is SNEGSKA in the germline V gene (reference sequence). CDR3 DNA: TGCAGTGCTAGTCATCTGGGCTCTAACTATGGCTACACCTTC. Its protein product is CSASHLGSNYGYTF.